This is a list of T cell receptor beta chains from one sample in a study of blood T cell repertoires in COVID-19. Data came from immunoSEQ multiplex PCR; TCRdb stores just in-frame clones and leaves some out. Seen here are under 130,000 clones, 75% to 90% observed once, and the top ten hold around 32%. The sample taken for sequencing was peripheral blood. These receptors were taken from a woman aged 80 or over with acute or convalescent COVID-19. Both conserved end residues are part of each CDR3. A D gene is named only where the DNA matches it firmly. Clone size, where shown, is once, few, many, or a class for clones that have expanded.

clone_size	j_call	v_call	d_call	cdr3_aa	cdr3_nt
-	TRBJ1-1	TRBV7-8	-	CASSWGQNTEAFF	TGTGCCAGCAGCTGGGGACAGAACACTGAAGCTTTCTTT
few	TRBJ1-1	TRBV7-8	-	CASSLSGGRDTEAFF	TGTGCCAGCAGCTTATCCGGAGGAAGGGACACTGAAGCTTTCTTT
-	TRBJ1-2	TRBV7-2	-	CASSRDKRDYGYTF	TGTGCCAGCAGCAGGGACAAGAGGGACTATGGCTACACCTTC
-	TRBJ1-1	TRBV19	TRBD1	CASSQDRVNTEAFF	TGTGCCAGTAGCCAGGACAGGGTGAACACTGAAGCTTTCTTT
once	TRBJ1-5	TRBV2	TRBD1	CASSRDRLSNQPQHF	TGTGCCAGCAGTCGGGACAGGCTAAGCAATCAGCCCCAGCATTTT
once	TRBJ2-7	TRBV7-6	-	CASSRGQGGTYEQYF	TGTGCCAGCAGCCGTGGACAGGGAGGGACCTACGAGCAGTACTTC
-	TRBJ2-7	TRBV10-3	-	CAISEGQVHEQYF	TGTGCCATCAGTGAGGGACAAGTCCACGAGCAGTACTTC
-	TRBJ2-7	TRBV19	TRBD1	CASSVGQGYEQYF	TGTGCCAGTAGTGTCGGACAGGGGTACGAGCAGTACTTC
-	TRBJ2-3	TRBV2	TRBD2	CASSASGRGARDTQYF	TGTGCCAGCAGTGCTTCTGGGCGGGGGGCCAGGGATACGCAGTATTTT
-	TRBJ2-5	TRBV5-6	-	CASSPLGGTETQYF	TGTGCCAGCAGCCCATTAGGAGGGACAGAGACCCAGTACTTC
-	TRBJ2-7	TRBV4-1	-	CASSQDWSYEQYF	TGCGCCAGCAGCCAAGATTGGAGTTACGAGCAGTACTTC
once	TRBJ1-2	TRBV6-5	TRBD1	CASRGTGEVLYGYTF	TGTGCCAGCAGGGGAACAGGGGAGGTCCTCTATGGCTACACCTTC
-	TRBJ2-7	TRBV3-1/TRBV3-2	TRBD2	CASSRGVTYEQYF	TGTGCCAGCAGTCGGGGGGTCACCTACGAGCAGTACTTC
-	TRBJ2-3	TRBV9	-	CASSVDGGTDTQYF	TGTGCCAGCAGCGTAGATGGAGGCACAGATACGCAGTATTTT
-	TRBJ1-3	TRBV5-4	TRBD1	CASSWSGTGTGNTIYF	TGTGCCAGCAGCTGGTCCGGGACAGGAACGGGAAACACCATATATTTT
-	TRBJ1-5	TRBV2	-	CASSERKLGRVSRLIRDQPQHF	TGTGCCAGCAGTGAGAGGAAACTAGGCCGGGTATCTCGTTTAATTCGGGATCAGCCCCAGCATTTT
-	TRBJ1-2	TRBV6-2/TRBV6-3	TRBD1	CASSPGTGGLGYGYTF	TGTGCCAGCAGCCCCGGGACAGGGGGCTTGGGGTATGGCTACACCTTC
-	TRBJ1-1	TRBV7-2	-	CASSTGFLGRTEAFF	TGTGCCAGCAGCACAGGGTTTTTAGGGAGAACTGAAGCTTTCTTT
-	TRBJ2-7	TRBV5-1	TRBD2	CASSFGGLAAKTYEQYF	TGCGCCAGCAGCTTTGGTGGGCTAGCGGCTAAAACCTACGAGCAGTACTTC
-	TRBJ1-5	TRBV6-2/TRBV6-3	TRBD1	CASSYTPPGQGKPQHF	TGTGCCAGCAGTTACACGCCTCCGGGACAGGGGAAGCCCCAGCATTTT
-	TRBJ1-1	TRBV2	-	CASASWARNTEAFF	TGTGCCAGCGCGTCGTGGGCCAGAAACACTGAAGCTTTCTTT
-	TRBJ2-7	TRBV5-6	-	CASSLGGHLVYEQYF	TGTGCCAGCAGCTTGGGGGGGCATTTGGTCTACGAGCAGTACTTC
-	TRBJ1-6	TRBV7-6	TRBD1	CASSSKRQGLHSPLHF	TGTGCCAGCAGCTCCAAAAGACAGGGTCTGCATTCACCCCTCCACTTT
once	TRBJ1-1	TRBV3-1/TRBV3-2	TRBD1	CASSPDRGTEAFF	TGTGCCAGCAGCCCTGACAGGGGAACTGAAGCTTTCTTT
once	TRBJ2-5	TRBV5-1	-	CASSLLDYKTQYF	TGCGCCAGCAGCTTGCTGGACTACAAGACCCAGTACTTC
-	TRBJ1-5	TRBV19	TRBD1	CASSGTGFGSQPQHF	TGTGCCAGTTCAGGGACAGGGTTTGGAAGTCAGCCCCAGCATTTT
-	TRBJ1-4	TRBV24-1	TRBD1	CATSDGQGAGEKLFF	TGTGCCACCAGTGATGGACAGGGGGCCGGGGAAAAACTGTTTTTT
-	TRBJ1-4	TRBV9	-	CASSAHQQGLGEKLFF	TGTGCCAGCAGCGCCCACCAACAGGGCCTAGGTGAAAAACTGTTTTTT
-	TRBJ1-2	TRBV12-3/TRBV12-4	-	CASSWDTTDGYTF	TGTGCCAGCAGTTGGGACACCACAGATGGCTACACCTTC
once	TRBJ2-7	TRBV30	-	CAWSTSRRAGPYEQYF	TGTGCCTGGAGTACTTCCAGGAGGGCAGGCCCCTACGAGCAGTACTTC
-	TRBJ2-7	TRBV4-1	-	CASSQVGQGYEQYF	TGCGCCAGCAGCCAAGTGGGGCAGGGCTACGAGCAGTACTTC
-	TRBJ1-3	TRBV30	-	CAFATSSGNTIYF	TGTGCCTTCGCCACCAGCTCTGGAAACACCATATATTTT
-	TRBJ1-1	TRBV6-5	-	CASSYSRDITEAFF	TGTGCCAGCAGTTACTCCCGGGACATCACTGAAGCTTTCTTT
-	TRBJ2-7	TRBV18	-	CASSPYSYEQYF	TGTGCCAGCTCACCTTACTCCTACGAGCAGTACTTC
-	TRBJ2-3	TRBV7-6	-	CASSLTSQSTDTQYF	TGTGCCAGCAGCTTAACCTCCCAGAGCACAGATACGCAGTATTTT
-	TRBJ2-7	TRBV6-5	-	CASRRQALGSYEQYF	TGTGCCAGCAGACGACAGGCGCTCGGCTCCTACGAGCAGTACTTC
-	TRBJ2-7	TRBV11-3	-	CASSYYPGYEQYF	TGTGCCAGCAGCTACTATCCGGGCTACGAGCAGTACTTC
-	TRBJ2-1	TRBV14	TRBD1	CASSQAGTGVYNEQFF	TGTGCCAGCAGCCAAGCTGGGACAGGGGTATACAATGAGCAGTTCTTC
-	TRBJ1-3	TRBV4-1	TRBD1	CASSQRDRGLSGNTIYF	TGCGCCAGCAGCCAAAGGGACAGGGGCCTCTCTGGAAACACCATATATTTT
-	TRBJ1-6	TRBV6-2/TRBV6-3	-	CASSKNRWDNSPLHF	TGTGCCAGCAGTAAAAACAGGTGGGATAATTCACCCCTCCACTTT
once	TRBJ2-7	TRBV19	-	CASSVASSNYEQYF	TGTGCCAGTAGTGTGGCCAGTTCGAACTACGAGCAGTACTTC
-	TRBJ2-5	TRBV5-1	-	CASSRKSGTNPKETQYF	TGCGCCAGCAGTCGCAAGTCCGGGACAAACCCAAAAGAGACCCAGTACTTC
-	TRBJ2-7	TRBV5-6	-	CASSLLGSSYEQYF	TGTGCCAGCAGCTTACTAGGGTCCTCCTACGAGCAGTACTTC
-	TRBJ1-5	TRBV15	TRBD1	CATSLDRGPNQPQHF	TGTGCCACCAGCCTCGACAGGGGGCCTAATCAGCCCCAGCATTTT
once	TRBJ2-7	TRBV5-1	TRBD2	CASSLILAGYEQYF	TGCGCCAGCAGCTTGATCCTAGCGGGGTACGAGCAGTACTTC
-	TRBJ2-3	TRBV6-5	TRBD2	CASSYGTSGGTDTQYF	TGTGCCAGCAGTTACGGGACTAGCGGGGGCACAGATACGCAGTATTTT
once	TRBJ2-7	TRBV18	TRBD1	CASSPGSTGVGNWGAYEQYF	TGTGCCAGCTCACCAGGCAGTACAGGGGTGGGCAATTGGGGAGCCTACGAGCAGTACTTC
-	TRBJ2-7	TRBV5-4	TRBD1	CASSLEGTGGYEQYF	TGTGCCAGCAGCTTGGAAGGGACAGGGGGTTACGAGCAGTACTTC
-	TRBJ2-7	TRBV5-1	-	CASSLVGGSYEQYF	TGCGCCAGCAGCTTGGTGGGGGGTTCCTACGAGCAGTACTTC
-	TRBJ2-7	TRBV5-5	-	CASSLVAGTYEQYF	TGTGCCAGCAGCTTGGTTGCGGGAACCTACGAGCAGTACTTC
few	TRBJ1-5	TRBV7-8	TRBD1	CASSQQTGSNQPQHF	TGTGCCAGCAGCCAGCAGACAGGGAGCAATCAGCCCCAGCATTTT
-	TRBJ1-5	TRBV12-5	-	CASGAQSNQPQHF	TGTGCTAGTGGCGCACAGAGCAATCAGCCCCAGCATTTT
-	TRBJ2-7	TRBV5-6	TRBD1	CASSFGTGVAEQYF	TGTGCCAGCAGCTTTGGGACAGGGGTGGCCGAGCAGTACTTC